This TCR beta chain emerged from a study of blood T cells in healthy people across ages. This clonotype was detected only a few times. Its antigen is not identified. Trimming left V 3 bases short and J 4 bases short, with 12 bases between. The germline CDR1 and CDR2 sequences are SGHVS and FQNEAQ. The CDR3 sequence is 14 residues long. With a J-beta primer mix and a sample-barcoded 5' primer, a second PCR ran roughly 6 to 12 cycles. Each of the samples gave a minimum of 3 million paired-end reads that contained CDR3. TCRdb ran MiXCR on the 5' RACE reads and lists one entry per CDR3 protein. The sample yields some 1,800,000 distinct CDR3 sequences, about two fifths seen once. Study-wide results and caveats: It was held that diversity estimates obtained from one million T cells represented underestimates. For the donors, CMV status was unknown and possibly confounded expanded clonotype changes. Bulk PBMC profiling left naive and antigen-experienced comparisons inconclusive.

The V gene is TRBV7-8, the J gene TRBJ1-2, with D perhaps TRBD1 (5 bases). This sequence originates from a human donor in good health. Sequenced: blood. CDR3 residues: CASSFSRASYGYTF. The CDR3 nucleotides are TGTGCCAGCAGCTTCTCCAGGGCCTCCTATGGCTACACCTTC.